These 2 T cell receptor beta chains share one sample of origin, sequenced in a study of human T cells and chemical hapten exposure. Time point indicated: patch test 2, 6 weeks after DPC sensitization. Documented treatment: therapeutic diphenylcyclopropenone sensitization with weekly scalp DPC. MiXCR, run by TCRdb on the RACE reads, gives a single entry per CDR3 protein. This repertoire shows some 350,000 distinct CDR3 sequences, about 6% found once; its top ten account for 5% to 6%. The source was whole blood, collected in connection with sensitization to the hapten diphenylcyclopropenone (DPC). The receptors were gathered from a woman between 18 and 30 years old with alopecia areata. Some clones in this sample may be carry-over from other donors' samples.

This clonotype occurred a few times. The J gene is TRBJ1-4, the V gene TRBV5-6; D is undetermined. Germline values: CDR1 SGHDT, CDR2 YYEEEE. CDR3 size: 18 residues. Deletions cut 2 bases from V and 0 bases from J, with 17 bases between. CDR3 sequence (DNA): TGTGCCAGCAGCTTTACAGAAAGCCCAGGACCAACTAATGAAAAACTGTTTTTT. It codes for CASSFTESPGPTNEKLFF.

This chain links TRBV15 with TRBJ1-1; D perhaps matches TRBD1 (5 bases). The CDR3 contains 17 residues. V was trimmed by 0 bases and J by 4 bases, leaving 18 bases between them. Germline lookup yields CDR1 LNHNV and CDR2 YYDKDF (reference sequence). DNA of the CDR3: TGTGCCACCAGCAGAGATCTGGGACGGTATCTCGGCACTGAAGCTTTCTTT. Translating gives CATSRDLGRYLGTEAFF. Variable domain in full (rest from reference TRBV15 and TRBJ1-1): DAMVIQNPRYQVTQFGKPVTLSCSQTLNHNVMYWYQQKSSQAPKLLFHYYDKDFNNEADTPDNFQSRRPNTSFCFLDIRSPGLGDTAMYLCATSRDLGRYLGTEAFFGQGTRLTVV.